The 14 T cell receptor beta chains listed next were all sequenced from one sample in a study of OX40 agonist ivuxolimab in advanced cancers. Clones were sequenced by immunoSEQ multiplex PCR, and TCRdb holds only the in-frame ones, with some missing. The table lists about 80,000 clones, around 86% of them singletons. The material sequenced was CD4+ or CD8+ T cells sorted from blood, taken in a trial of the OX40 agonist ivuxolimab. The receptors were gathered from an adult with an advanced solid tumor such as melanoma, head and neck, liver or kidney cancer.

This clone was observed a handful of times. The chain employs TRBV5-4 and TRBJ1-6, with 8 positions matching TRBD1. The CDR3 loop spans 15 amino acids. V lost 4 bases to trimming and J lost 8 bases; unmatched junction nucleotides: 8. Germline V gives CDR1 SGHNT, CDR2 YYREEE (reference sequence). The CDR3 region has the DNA TGTGCCAGCAGCAGCGGGGACAGGTTCTATTCACCCCTCCACTTT. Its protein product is CASSSGDRFYSPLHF.

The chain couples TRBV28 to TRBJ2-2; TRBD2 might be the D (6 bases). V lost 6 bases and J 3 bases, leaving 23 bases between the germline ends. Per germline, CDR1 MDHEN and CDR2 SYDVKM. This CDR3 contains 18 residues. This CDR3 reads CASRESEGGGTYTGELFF. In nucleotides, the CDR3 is TGTGCCAGCAGGGAGAGCGAGGGTGGGGGGACCTACACCGGGGAGCTGTTTTTT.

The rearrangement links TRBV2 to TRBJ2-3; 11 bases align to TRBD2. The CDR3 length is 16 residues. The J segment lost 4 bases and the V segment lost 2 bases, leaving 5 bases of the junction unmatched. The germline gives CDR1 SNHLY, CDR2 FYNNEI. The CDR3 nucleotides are TGTGCCAGCAGTGAAACACTAGCGGGGGCTGCAGATACGCAGTATTTT. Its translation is CASSETLAGAADTQYF. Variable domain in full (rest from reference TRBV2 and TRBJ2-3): EPEVTQTPSHQVTQMGQEVILRCVPISNHLYFYWYRQILGQKVEFLVSFYNNEISEKSEIFDDQFSVERPDGSNFTLKIRSTKLEDSAMYFCASSETLAGAADTQYFGPGTRLTVL.

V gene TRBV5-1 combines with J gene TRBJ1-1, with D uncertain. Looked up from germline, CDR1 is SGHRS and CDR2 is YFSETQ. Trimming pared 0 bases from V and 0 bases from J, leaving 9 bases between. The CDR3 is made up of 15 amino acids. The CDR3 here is CASSLEGGMNTEAFF. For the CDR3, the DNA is TGCGCCAGCAGCTTGGAGGGCGGGATGAACACTGAAGCTTTCTTT.

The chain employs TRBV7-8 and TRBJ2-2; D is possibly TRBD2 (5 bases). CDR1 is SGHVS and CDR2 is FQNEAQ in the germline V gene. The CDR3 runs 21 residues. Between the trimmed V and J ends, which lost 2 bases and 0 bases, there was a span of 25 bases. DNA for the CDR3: TGTGCCAGCAGCTTACGCGCGGGCACGTATCGATTCGACGCGAACACCGGGGAGCTGTTTTTT. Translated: CASSLRAGTYRFDANTGELFF.

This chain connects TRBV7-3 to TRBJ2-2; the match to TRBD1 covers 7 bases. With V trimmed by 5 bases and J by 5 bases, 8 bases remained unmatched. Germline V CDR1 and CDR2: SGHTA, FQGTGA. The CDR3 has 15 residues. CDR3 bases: TGTGCCAGCAGCCCTGACAGGGAATCAACCGGGGAGCTGTTTTTT. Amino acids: CASSPDRESTGELFF.

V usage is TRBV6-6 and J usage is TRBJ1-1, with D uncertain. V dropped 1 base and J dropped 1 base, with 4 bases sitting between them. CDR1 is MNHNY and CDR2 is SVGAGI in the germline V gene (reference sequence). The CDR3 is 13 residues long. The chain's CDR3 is CASSYLRNTEAFF. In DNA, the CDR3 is TGTGCCAGCAGTTACTTGCGGAACACTGAAGCTTTCTTT.

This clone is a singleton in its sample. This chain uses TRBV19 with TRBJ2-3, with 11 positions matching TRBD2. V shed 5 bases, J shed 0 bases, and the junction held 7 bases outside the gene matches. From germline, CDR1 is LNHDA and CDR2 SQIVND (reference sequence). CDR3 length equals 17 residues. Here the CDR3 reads CASSLRTSGSSTDTQYF. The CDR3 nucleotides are TGTGCCAGTAGTCTCCGGACTAGCGGGTCTAGCACAGATACGCAGTATTTT.

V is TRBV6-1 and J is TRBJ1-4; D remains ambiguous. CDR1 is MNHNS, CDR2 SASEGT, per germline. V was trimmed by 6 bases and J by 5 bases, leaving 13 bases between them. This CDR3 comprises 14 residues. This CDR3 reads CASRNLGSNEKLFF. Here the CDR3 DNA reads TGTGCCAGCAGGAACCTGGGATCGAATGAAAAACTGTTTTTT.

Written as DNA, the CDR3 is TGTGCCAGCAGTTCCCGGACTAGCAACACAGATACGCAGTATTTT. Protein sequence: CASSSRTSNTDTQYF. J is TRBJ2-3 and V is TRBV28, with 8 bases aligning to TRBD2. This CDR3 has 15 amino acids. Trimming at V came to 4 bases and at J to 2 bases, leaving 5 bases not matched to a gene. CDR1 is MDHEN and CDR2 is SYDVKM in the germline V gene.

For the CDR3, the DNA is TGTGCCAGCAACGACTATGGTGAGCAGTTCTTC. Translated, it gives CASNDYGEQFF. The rearrangement joins TRBV7-2 to TRBJ2-1, with a tentative D call TRBD2 (5 bases). Germline-derived CDR1 and CDR2 are SGHTA and FQGNSA. Trimming took off 7 bases at V and 9 bases at J, with 10 bases between the two ends. This CDR3 has 11 residues. The full variable domain, its missing parts supplied by reference TRBV7-2 and TRBJ2-1, is GAGVSQSPSNKVTEKGKDVELRCDPISGHTALYWYRQSLGQGLEFLIYFQGNSAPDKSGLPSDRFSAERTGGSVSTLTIQRTQQEDSAVYLCASNDYGEQFFGPGTRLTVL.

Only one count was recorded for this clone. Here the CDR3 DNA reads TGTGCCAGCTCACCCCGGGCCACCGAAAAACTGTTTTTT. It translates to CASSPRATEKLFF. V and J are TRBV18 and TRBJ1-4; D unresolved. Germline V gene data show CDR1 as KGHSH and CDR2 as LQKENI. The V gene lost 3 bases and the J gene lost 8 bases, with 10 bases spanning the gap. The CDR3 is made up of 13 amino acids.

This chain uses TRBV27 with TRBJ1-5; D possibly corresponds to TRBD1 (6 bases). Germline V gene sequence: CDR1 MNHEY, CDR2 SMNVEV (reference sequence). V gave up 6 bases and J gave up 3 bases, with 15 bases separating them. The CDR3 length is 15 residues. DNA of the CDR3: TGTGCCAGCAGGGCTGGGGGACAACTCAATCAGCCCCAGCATTTT. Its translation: CASRAGGQLNQPQHF.

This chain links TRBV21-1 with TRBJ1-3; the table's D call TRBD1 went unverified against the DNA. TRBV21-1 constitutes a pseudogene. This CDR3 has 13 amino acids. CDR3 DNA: TGTGCCAGCAGCCAGGGGTCTGGAAACACCATATATTTT. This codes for CASSQGSGNTIYF.